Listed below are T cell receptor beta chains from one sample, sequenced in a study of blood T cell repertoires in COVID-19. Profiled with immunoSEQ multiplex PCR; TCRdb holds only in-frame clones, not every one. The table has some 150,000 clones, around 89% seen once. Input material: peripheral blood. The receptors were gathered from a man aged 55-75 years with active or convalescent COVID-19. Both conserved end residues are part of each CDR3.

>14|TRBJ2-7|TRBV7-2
CASSSWDTSYEQYF
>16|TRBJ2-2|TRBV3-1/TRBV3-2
CASSHTAVGYTGELFF
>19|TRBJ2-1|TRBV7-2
CASSPGRLAGRGSYNEQFF
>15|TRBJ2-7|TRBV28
CASSSGGQGIYEQYF
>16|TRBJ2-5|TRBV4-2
CASSQVGGRTQETQYF
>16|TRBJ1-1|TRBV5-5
CASSSGQGALNTEAFF
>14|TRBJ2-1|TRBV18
CASSRLAGSDEQFF
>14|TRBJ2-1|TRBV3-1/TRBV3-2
CASSWASGNDEQFF
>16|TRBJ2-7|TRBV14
CASSQRMGQGNYEQYF
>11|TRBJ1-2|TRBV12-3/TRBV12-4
CAARRGYGYTF
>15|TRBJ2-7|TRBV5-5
CASSPWTSAEYEQYF
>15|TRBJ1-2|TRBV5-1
CASSWGDRDGYGYTF
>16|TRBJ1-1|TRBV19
CASRPFNRVENTEAFF
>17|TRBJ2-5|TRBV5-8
CASSLGLAGVSQETQYF
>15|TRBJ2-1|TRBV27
CASSSGLAGGPEQFF
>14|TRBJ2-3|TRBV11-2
CASSPTSGSYTQYF
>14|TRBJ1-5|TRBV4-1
CASSQGQGYQPQHF
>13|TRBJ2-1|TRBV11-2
CASSLPPDTRQFF
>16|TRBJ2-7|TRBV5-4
CASSRGLAGGTLEQYF
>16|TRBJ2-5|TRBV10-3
CAISDPGQGGGETQYF
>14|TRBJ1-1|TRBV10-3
CAISAERGARKAFF
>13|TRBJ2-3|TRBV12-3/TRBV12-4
CASRLAGGDTQYF
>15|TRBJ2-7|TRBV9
CASSVQSSGTYEQYF
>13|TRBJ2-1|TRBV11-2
CASSLDQGDEQFF
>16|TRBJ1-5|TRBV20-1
CSASFWGEEVSQPQHF
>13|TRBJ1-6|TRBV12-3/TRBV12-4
CASTRGGSSPLHF
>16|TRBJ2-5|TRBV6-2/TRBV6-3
CASSYPKGTISETQYF
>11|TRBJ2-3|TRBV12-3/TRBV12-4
CASQDTDTQYF
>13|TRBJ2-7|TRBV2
CASSRQARYEQYF
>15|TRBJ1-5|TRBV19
CASKGQGQYNQPQHF
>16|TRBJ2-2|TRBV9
CASSEKKGANTGELFF
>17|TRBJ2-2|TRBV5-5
CASSPTRLAGAPGELFF
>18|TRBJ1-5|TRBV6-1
CASSAGITGAHSNQPQHF
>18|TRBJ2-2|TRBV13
CASSFSRPGQGATGELFF
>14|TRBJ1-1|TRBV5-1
CASSAVGTGTEAFF
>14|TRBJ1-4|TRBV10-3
CAIRDSATNEKLFF
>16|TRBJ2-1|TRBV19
CASSPTLAGGPSEQFF
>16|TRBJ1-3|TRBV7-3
CASSLMGGEAGNTIYF
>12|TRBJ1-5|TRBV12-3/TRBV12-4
CASSSVYQPQHF
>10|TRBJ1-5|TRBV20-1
CSARRQPQHF
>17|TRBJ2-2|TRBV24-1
CATSDPNRGQATGELFF
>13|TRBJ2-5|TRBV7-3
CASSPGQQETQYF
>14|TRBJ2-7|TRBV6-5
CASSNKRGAYEQYF
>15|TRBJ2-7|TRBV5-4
CASSWTSGNLGEQYF